Included here is one T cell receptor (beta chain) sequence, with context. This record comes from a study of blood T cell repertoires in COVID-19. Overall study context: The United States, Italy and Spain supplied acute and convalescent COVID-19 samples.

In the original workflow: Quantification of nucleated cells was approximated via reference gene primer amplification. Assay: immunoSEQ multiplex PCR; the TCRdb copy retains only in-frame clones and omits some. The V and J calls and clone size were taken over from that table, and D and trimming were inferred from the DNA. The sample consists of 250,000 or so clones, around 86% of them appearing once. Two negative PCRs, clearance, or symptom resolution were required of recovered Cohort 3 donors. This clonotype was sampled from a woman aged 45-65 years who had recovered from COVID-19. The specimen was PBMCs or T cells enriched from blood (not recorded which).

As DNA, the CDR3 is TGTGCCACCAGCACCTGGGACACAAAATCCGATACGCAGTATTTT. This encodes CATSTWDTKSDTQYF. The chain employs TRBV15 and TRBJ2-3, with a weak D call TRBD1 (6 bases). With 4 bases removed from V and 6 bases from J, the gap between germline ends came to 17 bases. Germline-derived CDR1 and CDR2 are LNHNV and YYDKDF (reference sequence). The CDR3 sequence is 15 residues long.